The 4 T cell receptor beta chains in this list originate from one sample, sequenced in a study of blood T cell repertoires in COVID-19. TCRdb keeps only in-frame clones here, not all; method: immunoSEQ multiplex PCR. This table has around 300,000 clones, roughly 87% appearing once. Material for sequencing was PBMCs or T cells enriched from blood (not recorded which). The receptors originated from a woman aged 40 to 49 who had recovered from COVID-19.

The V gene is TRBV6-5, the J gene TRBJ1-1, with no clear D. Germline values: CDR1 MNHEY, CDR2 SVGAGI. There are 14 residues in the CDR3. V was shortened by 6 bases and J by 0 bases, with 11 bases between the two germline ends. The CDR3 protein is CASRTPGMNTEAFF. In DNA form, the CDR3 reads TGTGCCAGCAGAACCCCTGGCATGAACACTGAAGCTTTCTTT.

The rearrangement uses TRBV30 and TRBJ2-7; 14 bases map to TRBD2. In germline, CDR1 is GTSNPN, CDR2 SVGIG (reference sequence). The length of the CDR3 is 18 residues. V lost 3 bases, J lost 3 bases, and 13 bases stayed unmatched. CDR3 in amino acids: CAWSDTTGTSGGLYEQYF. CDR3 bases: TGTGCCTGGAGCGACACAACCGGGACTAGCGGGGGCCTCTACGAGCAGTACTTC.

The CDR3: CAWSGTGTVSEKLFF. CDR3 DNA: TGTGCCTGGAGTGGTACCGGCACAGTTAGTGAAAAACTGTTTTTT. The chain carries TRBV30 and TRBJ1-4, with D unresolved. The CDR3 totals 15 residues. Germline CDR1 is GTSNPN and CDR2 is SVGIG (reference sequence). V was cut by 1 base and J by 7 bases, with 16 bases left in between.

The chain is built from TRBV2 and TRBJ2-4; D perhaps matches TRBD2 (5 bases). Trimming took 3 bases from V and 4 from J, leaving 7 bases between them. CDR1 and CDR2 from the germline V gene are SNHLY and FYNNEI. CDR3 length: 13 residues. The CDR3 sequence is CASSEDFKNIQYF. CDR3 sequence (DNA): TGTGCCAGCAGTGAGGACTTTAAAAACATTCAGTACTTC. The full variable domain, its missing parts supplied by reference TRBV2 and TRBJ2-4, is EPEVTQTPSHQVTQMGQEVILRCVPISNHLYFYWYRQILGQKVEFLVSFYNNEISEKSEIFDDQFSVERPDGSNFTLKIRSTKLEDSAMYFCASSEDFKNIQYFGAGTRLSVL.